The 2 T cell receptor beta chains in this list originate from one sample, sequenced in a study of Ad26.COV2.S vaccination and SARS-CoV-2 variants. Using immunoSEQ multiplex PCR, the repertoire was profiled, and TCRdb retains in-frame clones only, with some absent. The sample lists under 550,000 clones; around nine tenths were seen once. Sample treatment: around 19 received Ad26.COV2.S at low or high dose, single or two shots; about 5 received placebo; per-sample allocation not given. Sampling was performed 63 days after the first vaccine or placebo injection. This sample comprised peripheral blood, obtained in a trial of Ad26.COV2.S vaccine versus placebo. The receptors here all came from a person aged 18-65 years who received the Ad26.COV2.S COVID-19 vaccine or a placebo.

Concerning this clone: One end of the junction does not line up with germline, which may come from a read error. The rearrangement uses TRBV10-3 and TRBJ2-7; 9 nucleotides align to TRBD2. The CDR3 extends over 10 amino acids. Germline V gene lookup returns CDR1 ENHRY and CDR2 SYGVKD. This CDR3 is CAISPGTSLF. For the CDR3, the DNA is TGTGCCATCAGTCCCGGGACTAGCCTTTTC.

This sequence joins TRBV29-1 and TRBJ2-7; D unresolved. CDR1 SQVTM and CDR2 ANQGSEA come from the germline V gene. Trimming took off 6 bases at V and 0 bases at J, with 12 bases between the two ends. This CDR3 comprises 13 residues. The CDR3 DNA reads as TGCAGCGTCCGGACGGCGAGCTCCTACGAGCAGTACTTC. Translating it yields CSVRTASSYEQYF.